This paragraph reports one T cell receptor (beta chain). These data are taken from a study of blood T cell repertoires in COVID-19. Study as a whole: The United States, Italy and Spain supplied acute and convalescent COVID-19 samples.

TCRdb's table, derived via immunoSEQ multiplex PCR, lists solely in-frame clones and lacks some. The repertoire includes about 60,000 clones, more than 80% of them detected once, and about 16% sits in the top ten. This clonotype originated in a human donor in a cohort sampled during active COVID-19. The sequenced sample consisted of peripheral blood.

Here the CDR3 reads CASSVVEGSPLHF. CDR3 coding DNA: TGTGCCAGCAGCGTAGTCGAGGGTTCACCCCTCCACTTT. J is TRBJ1-6 and V is TRBV9, with unresolved D. Germline values: CDR1 SGDLS, CDR2 YYNGEE. The CDR3 is 13 amino acids. V lost 0 bases and J lost 9, with 7 bases in between.